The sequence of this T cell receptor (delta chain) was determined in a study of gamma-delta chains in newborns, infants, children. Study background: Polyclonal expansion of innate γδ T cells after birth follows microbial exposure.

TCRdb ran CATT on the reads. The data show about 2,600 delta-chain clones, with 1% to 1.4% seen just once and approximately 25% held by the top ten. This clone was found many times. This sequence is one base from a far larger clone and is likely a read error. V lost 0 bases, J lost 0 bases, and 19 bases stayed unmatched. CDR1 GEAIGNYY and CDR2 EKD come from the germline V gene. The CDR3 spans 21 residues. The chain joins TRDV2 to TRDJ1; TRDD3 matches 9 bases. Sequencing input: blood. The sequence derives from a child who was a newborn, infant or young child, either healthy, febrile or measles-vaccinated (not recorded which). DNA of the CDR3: TGTGCCTGTGACACCGTAAGAACGGGGATACGCCAGGGCAAGTACACCGATAAACTCATCTTT. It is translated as CACDTVRTGIRQGKYTDKLIF.